Presented here are 3 T cell receptor beta chains from one specimen sequenced in a study of blood T cells in healthy people across ages. A second PCR of about 7 to 12 cycles used a sample-barcoded 5' primer and a J-beta primer mix. TCRdb re-derived calls from the 5' RACE reads in MiXCR, one entry per CDR3 protein. The sample holds about 680,000 distinct CDR3 sequences, approximately 49% seen once. Material for sequencing was blood. The source is a woman in her fifties or sixties in good health.

This clonotype has just a few counts. The CDR3 DNA reads as TGTGCCAGCAGCCTAAAGGAACAGGGCGGGACCGGGGAGCTGTTTTTT. Protein: CASSLKEQGGTGELFF. This rearrangement joins TRBV21-1 to TRBJ2-2; TRBD1 is taken as the D call from the table, unchecked against the DNA. TRBV21-1 is described as a pseudogene. CDR3 length: 16 amino acids.

V gene TRBV20-1 combines with J gene TRBJ2-5, with 9 positions matching TRBD2. The assigned J gene may be wrong: the sequence end matches TRBJ2-7 better. The CDR3 is 12 residues long. Germline CDR1 reads DFQATT; CDR2 reads SNEGSKA (reference sequence). This CDR3 is CSARLAGREQYF. The CDR3, as DNA: TGCAGTGCTAGACTAGCGGGACGCGAGCAGTACTTC.

This clonotype appeared a single time. This chain connects TRBV2 to TRBJ2-5; D may be TRBD1 (5 bases). Germline-derived CDR1 and CDR2 are SNHLY and FYNNEI. The CDR3 consists of 15 residues. V was clipped by 8 bases and J by 1 base, with 17 bases between them. This CDR3 reads CASLYGPDIQETQYF. CDR3 bases: TGTGCCAGCCTCTATGGGCCGGACATCCAAGAGACCCAGTACTTC.